A selection of T cell receptor beta chains follows, all from one sample in a study of T cell repertoires in cytomegalovirus infection. TCRdb reprocessed the reads with MiXCR, giving one entry per CDR3 protein. The sample lists 160,000 or so distinct CDR3 sequences, about a quarter occurring once. The sequenced material came from PBMCs. Receptors originate from a human donor in good health (CMV status not recorded). Some clones in this sample may be carry-over from other donors' samples. Each CDR3 is given with its conserved first and last residue. D genes are given only for firm matches. The listing skips clone size in some rows; elsewhere it reads once, few, many or a size class.

J gene,CDR3 length,V gene,clone size,D gene,CDR3 DNA,CDR3 protein
TRBJ2-7,14,TRBV7-2,many,NA,TGTGCCAGCAGCGCCCTTAGGGGGGCCGGCGAGCAGTACTTC,CASSALRGAGEQYF
TRBJ2-1,15,TRBV7-2,many,TRBD2,TGTGCCAGCAGCCTTAGCGGGGGGGCCACTGGTGAGCAGTTCTTC,CASSLSGGATGEQFF
TRBJ1-5,15,TRBV28,once,NA,TGTGCCAGCAGTTTTGAGGCAGGTTGGGATCAGCCCCAGCATTTT,CASSFEAGWDQPQHF
TRBJ2-4,20,TRBV7-2,few,TRBD1,TGTGCCAGCAGCTCGACTGACCGGGACAGGGTGATTTTGGGCAAAAACATTCAGTACTTC,CASSSTDRDRVILGKNIQYF
TRBJ1-6,16,TRBV15,NA,NA,TGTGCCACTTCTGGAAAAGTAGGCTCCTATAATTCACCCCTCCACTTT,CATSGKVGSYNSPLHF
TRBJ2-3,15,TRBV28,many,TRBD1,TGTGCCAGCAGTCTGACAGGGATTAGCGCAGATACGCAGTATTTT,CASSLTGISADTQYF
TRBJ2-5,17,TRBV7-9,few,NA,TGTGCCAGCAGCTTAACTGGAACACCTCAGGCCAAAGAGACCCAGTACTTC,CASSLTGTPQAKETQYF
TRBJ2-4,18,TRBV6-2/TRBV6-3,few,NA,TGTGCCAGCAGTACCCCTTTCGGGCAGGCTCTAGCCAAAAACATTCAGTACTTC,CASSTPFGQALAKNIQYF
TRBJ1-3,17,TRBV4-1,NA,TRBD1,TGCGCCAGCAGCGGTCGACAGGGGATCTTCTCTGGAAACACCATATATTTT,CASSGRQGIFSGNTIYF
TRBJ1-2,11,TRBV7-9,few,NA,TGTTGTGGAGGGGAGAGCTATGGCTACACCTTC,CCGGESYGYTF
TRBJ2-7,15,TRBV20-1,NA,NA,TGCAGTGCTAGAGACCGACTAGGACGACCTTACGAGCAGTACTTC,CSARDRLGRPYEQYF
TRBJ2-2,15,TRBV2,medium-sized,TRBD2,TGTGCCAGCAGTGTAGCGGGGGCCCCCACCGGGGAGCTGTTTTTT,CASSVAGAPTGELFF
TRBJ2-1,15,TRBV28,NA,TRBD2,TGTGCCAGCAGACCACTAGCGGGCCTCTACAATGAGCAGTTCTTC,CASRPLAGLYNEQFF
TRBJ2-3,16,TRBV7-2,many,NA,TGTGCCAGCAGCCATACCGAGGACTACTTTTCAGATACGCAGTATTTT,CASSHTEDYFSDTQYF
TRBJ2-3,15,TRBV7-8,many,NA,TGTGCCAGCAGCCCCGGACTGAGGGGCACAGATACGCAGTATTTT,CASSPGLRGTDTQYF
TRBJ1-1,13,TRBV2,NA,NA,TGTGCCAGCAGGCCGGGGCCGAACACTGAAGCTTTCTTT,CASRPGPNTEAFF
TRBJ2-6,14,TRBV4-1,many,NA,TGCGCCAGCAGCCAAGTCCAGGGGGCCAACGTCCTGACTTTC,CASSQVQGANVLTF
TRBJ2-7,16,TRBV4-2,few,NA,TGTGCCAGCAGCCAAGCTCAAAGCGGGCCGACCTACGAGCAGTACTTC,CASSQAQSGPTYEQYF
TRBJ1-2,13,TRBV7-2,many,NA,TGTGCCAGCAGCGCCACAATGGACAGTAGTTACACCTTC,CASSATMDSSYTF
TRBJ2-2,15,TRBV9,few,NA,TGTGCCAGCAGCGGAGCGGTAGGGAACACCGGGGAGCTGTTTTTT,CASSGAVGNTGELFF
TRBJ2-1,14,TRBV29-1,NA,NA,TGCAGCGTTGTAAGGGTCACCCGTTACAATGAGCAGTTCTTC,CSVVRVTRYNEQFF
TRBJ2-3,14,TRBV19,NA,NA,TGTGCCAGTAGTATCGCGGCGGGATCAGATACGCAGTATTTT,CASSIAAGSDTQYF
TRBJ2-3,13,TRBV20-1,few,NA,TGCAGTGCTCCGACTAGGGCCACAGATACGCAGTATTTT,CSAPTRATDTQYF
TRBJ1-1,15,TRBV7-6,many,NA,TGTGCCAGCAGCTTAGGACAGGATACGAACACTGAAGCTTTCTTT,CASSLGQDTNTEAFF
TRBJ1-2,16,TRBV6-8,once,NA,TGTGCCAGCAGTTACCGGTCGGCCTCAGGGAACTATGGCTACACCTTC,CASSYRSASGNYGYTF
TRBJ2-1,14,TRBV2,NA,NA,TGTGCCAGCAAAGTATCGAGCTCCTACAATGAGCAGTTCTTC,CASKVSSSYNEQFF
TRBJ2-7,15,TRBV6-2/TRBV6-3,NA,TRBD1,TGTGCCAGCAGTTACGGGGACAGGAGCTCCTACGAGCAGTACTTC,CASSYGDRSSYEQYF
TRBJ2-3,14,TRBV6-2/TRBV6-3,NA,TRBD2,TGTGCCAGCAGTTACTCCGCGGGGGTGGATACGCAGTATTTT,CASSYSAGVDTQYF
TRBJ2-7,15,TRBV19,few,NA,TGTGCCAGTAGGGTGAGGGACGCCGACTCCTACGAGCAGTACTTC,CASRVRDADSYEQYF
TRBJ1-6,13,TRBV28,NA,NA,TGTGCCAGCAGTTTGCCCTATAATTCACCCCTCCACTTT,CASSLPYNSPLHF
TRBJ2-3,15,TRBV27,many,NA,TGTGCCAGCAGATTAGGGAATCCGGGCACAGATACGCAGTATTTT,CASRLGNPGTDTQYF
TRBJ2-7,13,TRBV5-4,many,TRBD1,TGTGCCAGCAGCGGGGACAGAGGCTACGAGCAGTACTTC,CASSGDRGYEQYF
TRBJ2-3,16,TRBV7-6,many,TRBD2,TGTGCCAGCAGCTCCCTCTCGCGGGAGGCCCAAGGGACGCAGTATTTT,CASSSLSREAQGTQYF
TRBJ2-3,18,TRBV7-6,many,TRBD2,TGTGCCAGCAGCTTTCACCCGACTAGCGGGAGGTCCACAGATACGCAGTATTTT,CASSFHPTSGRSTDTQYF
TRBJ2-5,15,TRBV12-3/TRBV12-4,many,TRBD2,TGTGCCAGCAGTTTTGGGAGACTAGCGAAAGAGACCCAGTACTTC,CASSFGRLAKETQYF
TRBJ2-2,16,TRBV5-4,few,TRBD1,TGTGCCAGCAGACCGGGACAGGGGGCGAACACCGGGGAGCTGTTTTTT,CASRPGQGANTGELFF
TRBJ1-4,15,TRBV7-2,NA,NA,TGTGCCAGCAGCTTAGAGGTGCGGATTGATGAAAAACTGTTTTTT,CASSLEVRIDEKLFF
TRBJ2-3,14,TRBV7-3,many,NA,TGTGCCAGCAGCTTAACGGGGGGGCCCGATACGCAGTATTTT,CASSLTGGPDTQYF
TRBJ2-1,14,TRBV5-1,NA,NA,TGCGCCAGCCGGATGATGGGCGAGACGAATGAGCAGTTCTTC,CASRMMGETNEQFF
TRBJ2-2,14,TRBV7-2,few,NA,TGTGCCAGCAGCCCAGACTGGGGAACCGGGGAGCTGTTTTTT,CASSPDWGTGELFF
TRBJ2-7,14,TRBV15,few,NA,TGTGCCACCAGCAGAGCAAGGGAAAGGGACGAGCAGTACTTC,CATSRARERDEQYF
TRBJ2-3,15,TRBV9,NA,TRBD2,TGTGCCAGCGGTTCGGGGGGGCCGTCGGCAGATACGCAGTATTTT,CASGSGGPSADTQYF
TRBJ1-3,14,TRBV12-3/TRBV12-4,NA,NA,TGTGCCAGCAGGGGGGACATCTCTGGAAACACCATATATTTT,CASRGDISGNTIYF
TRBJ2-4,14,TRBV12-3/TRBV12-4,NA,TRBD2,TGTGCCAGCAGTTTCACTAGCGGGGGCTCTATTCAGTACTTC,CASSFTSGGSIQYF
TRBJ1-3,13,TRBV29-1,few,TRBD1,TGCAGCGTGGAGACGGACAGGGGAGACACCATATATTTT,CSVETDRGDTIYF
TRBJ2-7,14,TRBV20-1,NA,TRBD1,TGCAGTGCTAGACCGGGACAGGGATCCTACGAGCAGTACTTC,CSARPGQGSYEQYF
TRBJ2-3,14,TRBV7-2,many,NA,TGTGCCAGCAGGGTAGGGCCATACACAGATACGCAGTATTTT,CASRVGPYTDTQYF
TRBJ1-1,11,TRBV15,many,NA,TGTGCCACCAGCAGTGAAGACGAAGCTTTCTTT,CATSSEDEAFF
TRBJ1-2,14,TRBV20-1,NA,NA,TGCAGTGCTGCTCCCCGCTACAGGGTTTACGGCTACACCTTC,CSAAPRYRVYGYTF
TRBJ1-2,12,TRBV2,NA,TRBD1,TGTGCCAGCAGTGGGGACAGGGATGGCTACACCTTC,CASSGDRDGYTF